These T cell receptor beta chains were read from a single sample in a study of CD8 T cells in ankylosing spondylitis. Each CDR3 protein is one row after TCRdb ran MiXCR on the 5' RACE reads. The sample shows 350,000 or so distinct CDR3 sequences, about 15% of them seen only once. The material sequenced was blood, either unsorted or a sorted T cell fraction (not recorded which). The receptors here all came from a male donor with ankylosing spondylitis or in good health (not recorded which). Both conserved end residues are trimmed from each CDR3. Fields, in order: J gene, V gene, D gene, CDR3 protein. A D gene is named only where the DNA matches it firmly.

J: TRBJ2-3; V: TRBV12-3/TRBV12-4; D: .; CDR3: ASSLSGQPSTDTQY
J: TRBJ1-5; V: TRBV6-5; D: .; CDR3: ASSWEGVLRQPQH
J: TRBJ1-2; V: TRBV5-1; D: .; CDR3: ASSPSNYGYT
J: TRBJ2-3; V: TRBV5-6; D: .; CDR3: ASSLRDTDTQY
J: TRBJ1-1; V: TRBV7-9; D: .; CDR3: AGGSGTEAF
J: TRBJ2-6; V: TRBV6-5; D: .; CDR3: ASSYSAGRTSGANVLT
J: TRBJ2-7; V: TRBV12-3/TRBV12-4; D: TRBD1; CDR3: ASSRGQVGEQY
J: TRBJ2-1; V: TRBV7-9; D: .; CDR3: ASSRRNRSNNEQF
J: TRBJ1-2; V: TRBV12-3/TRBV12-4; D: .; CDR3: ASSFLDGYT
J: TRBJ2-3; V: TRBV11-2; D: TRBD2; CDR3: ASSYHTTSGRARRVSDTQY
J: TRBJ2-7; V: TRBV10-3; D: TRBD2; CDR3: AISPGSGGANEQY
J: TRBJ2-2; V: TRBV5-1; D: .; CDR3: ASSLAVSTENTGELF
J: TRBJ2-7; V: TRBV11-2; D: TRBD2; CDR3: ASSLGLAGDGNEQY
J: TRBJ2-7; V: TRBV20-1; D: TRBD2; CDR3: SAGALGTSGSTYEQY
J: TRBJ2-7; V: TRBV5-1; D: TRBD2; CDR3: ASSQPTSGGYEQY
J: TRBJ1-2; V: TRBV10-2; D: .; CDR3: ASYSGRAGYT
J: TRBJ1-1; V: TRBV12-3/TRBV12-4; D: TRBD1; CDR3: ASCLDRWNTEAF
J: TRBJ1-1; V: TRBV20-1; D: .; CDR3: SARDPRGPATEAF
J: TRBJ2-2; V: TRBV27; D: TRBD1; CDR3: ASSTRGPNTGELF
J: TRBJ2-1; V: TRBV27; D: TRBD2; CDR3: ASSSSGTYSYNEQF
J: TRBJ2-2; V: TRBV7-9; D: .; CDR3: ASSLGTADTGELF
J: TRBJ1-5; V: TRBV5-5; D: .; CDR3: ASSVGFYSNQPQH